Listed here are 30 T cell receptor beta chains from one sample, sequenced in a study of T cell clonality in common variable immunodeficiency. Study results and caveats: Reportedly, TCR beta sequences from common variable immunodeficiency showed fewer deletions and N-nucleotide insertions.

Method: immunoSEQ multiplex PCR; TCRdb's copy keeps in-frame clones and lacks some. Found here are over 20,000 clones, no singletons; the ten largest cover 4%. Their antigens are not known. Sequenced input: peripheral blood mononuclear cells. Every receptor here comes from a human donor with common variable immunodeficiency.

This clone was observed at least ten times. The read gets to within 3 residues of the CDR3 end, and the germline J gene fills in the rest. The chain carries TRBV5-1 and TRBJ2-3; TRBD2 matches at 11 bases. V gave up 3 bases and J gave up 0 bases; unmatched junction bases: 0. Germline CDR1 is SGHRS and CDR2 is YFSETQ. The CDR3 is made up of 15 amino acids. The CDR3 loop is CASSWTSGSTDTQYF. CDR3 DNA, as far as it was read: TGCGCCAGCAGCTGGACTAGCGGGAGCACAGATACG. Filled out from reference TRBV5-1 and TRBJ2-3, the complete variable domain reads KAGVTQTPRYLIKTRGQQVTLSCSPISGHRSVSWYQQTPGQGLQFLFEYFSETQRNKGNFPGRFSGRQFSNSRSEMNVSTLELGDSALYLCASSWTSGSTDTQYFGPGTRLTVL.

Concerning this clone: The missing CDR3 end, 3 residues past where the read stops, is filled in from the germline J gene. The chain joins TRBV30 to TRBJ1-4; 8 nucleotides match TRBD1. The CDR3 loop spans 15 amino acids. V shed 5 bases and J 8 bases; nucleotides not matched to a gene: 13. CDR1 and CDR2 from the germline V gene are GTSNPN and SVGIG (reference sequence). CDR3 bases read: TGTGCCTGGGGACCCGGACAGGGAAGAAAGGAAAAA. Protein sequence: CAWGPGQGRKEK. In full, the CDR3 reads CAWGPGQGRKEKLFF.

About this clone itself: With the read ending 3 residues before the CDR3 end, the germline J gene is used to fill in that end. The rearrangement links TRBV18 to TRBJ1-3, with TRBD1 identical over 7 bases. The CDR3 covers 15 residues. The J segment lost 5 bases and the V segment lost 0 bases, leaving 4 bases of the junction unmatched. CDR1 KGHSH and CDR2 LQKENI come from the germline V gene. CDR3: CASSPPRQGRNTIYF. The CDR3 DNA, read in part, is TGTGCCAGCTCACCACCCAGACAGGGAAGAAACACC. The full variable domain, with the rest looked up from reference TRBV18 and TRBJ1-3, is NAGVMQNPRHLVRRRGQEARLRCSPMKGHSHVYWYRQLPEEGLKFMVYLQKENIIDESGMPKERFSAEFPKEGPSILRIQQVVRGDSAAYFCASSPPRQGRNTIYFGEGSWLTVV.

This clone was recorded a few times. The CDR3 end falls 3 residues outside the read, so it is completed with the germline J gene. This chain links TRBV7-9 with TRBJ1-6, with D hard to call. Germline V gives CDR1 SEHNR, CDR2 FQNEAQ (reference sequence). V gave up 3 bases and J gave up 6 bases, with 3 bases separating them. The length of the CDR3 is 12 residues. CDR3 bases read: TGTGCCAGCAGCTTCGGTAATTCACCC. Translating it yields CASSFGNSP. The whole CDR3 is CASSFGNSPLHF.

Concerning this clone: Read coverage stops 3 residues before the CDR3 terminus; the germline J gene supplies the remainder. The rearrangement links TRBV30 to TRBJ2-7; 7 bases align to TRBD2. The CDR3 runs to 16 residues. Germline V gene lookup returns CDR1 GTSNPN and CDR2 SVGIG (reference sequence). With 3 bases clipped from V and 2 bases from J, the junction kept 13 bases outside the gene matches. The part of the CDR3 DNA that was read is TGTGCCTGGAGCCTACCCCCTCTCGCGGGAGCCTACGAG. Encoded protein: CAWSLPPLAGAYE. Given in full, the CDR3 is CAWSLPPLAGAYEQYF.

The table lists this clone with many counts. The CDR3 is cut off 3 residues early in the read; its end comes from the germline J gene. The rearrangement uses TRBV7-3 and TRBJ2-2; D is unresolved. The CDR3 is 14 residues long. Germline CDR1 and CDR2: SGHTA and FQGTGA. Trimming took 2 bases from V and 3 from J, leaving 7 bases between them. This CDR3 is CASSLFYDTGELFF. Incomplete CDR3 DNA: TGTGCCAGCAGCTTATTCTATGACACCGGGGAG.

This clone was counted between two and nine times. The read stops 3 residues short of the end of the CDR3; the missing end is completed from the germline J gene. The chain recombines TRBV19 with TRBJ2-3, with 9 nucleotides matching TRBD2. The length of the CDR3 is 14 residues. The J segment lost 3 bases and the V segment lost 9 bases, leaving 7 bases of the junction unmatched. Germline lookup yields CDR1 LNHDA and CDR2 SQIVND (reference sequence). The CDR3 is CASRGLATTDTQYF. CDR3 bases read: TGTGCCAGCAGGGGACTAGCTACAACAGATACG. Full variable domain (outside the CDR3, taken from reference TRBV19 and TRBJ2-3): DGGITQSPKYLFRKEGQNVTLSCEQNLNHDAMYWYRQDPGQGLRLIYYSQIVNDFQKGDIAEGYSVSREKKESFPLTVTSAQKNPTAFYLCASRGLATTDTQYFGPGTRLTVL.

This clone was detected many times. The read ends 3 residues early relative to the CDR3; the germline J gene fills the gap. V gene TRBV5-5 combines with J gene TRBJ1-2; 7 nucleotides align to TRBD1. The CDR3 covers 13 residues. The germline V gene encodes CDR1 SGHKS and CDR2 YYEKEE (reference sequence). The CDR3 loop reads CASSLPQGEGYTF. CDR3 bases read: TGTGCCAGCAGCTTGCCCCAGGGGGAAGGC.

This clone was detected only a few times. The sequence runs out 3 residues before the end of the CDR3; the remainder is reconstructed from the germline J gene. The rearrangement links TRBV19 to TRBJ1-5, with 7 bases lining up with TRBD1. The CDR3 extends over 15 amino acids. The germline V gene encodes CDR1 LNHDA and CDR2 SQIVND (reference sequence). V was pared by 2 bases and J by 1 base, with 2 bases of the junction left unmatched. The CDR3 sequence is CASSIKQGSNQPQHF. The CDR3 bases that were read are TGTGCCAGTAGTATAAAACAGGGGAGCAATCAGCCC.

This clone was recorded a few times. Read data end 3 residues before the CDR3 end; the end is taken from the germline J gene. The chain links TRBV30 to TRBJ2-1; D is perhaps TRBD2 (6 bases). The germline V and J ends were trimmed by 0 bases and 9 bases, with 12 bases remaining between them. This CDR3 has 13 amino acids. Per the germline V gene, CDR1 is GTSNPN and CDR2 is SVGIG (reference sequence). CDR3 residues: CAWSVRREGEQFF. The CDR3 DNA, read in part, is TGTGCCTGGAGTGTGAGGCGGGAAGGTGAG.

There are a few counts of this clone. The read comes to an end 3 residues before the CDR3 does, leaving the germline J gene to fill in the end. This chain joins TRBV30 and TRBJ1-6, with 7 bases identical to TRBD1. Germline V gives CDR1 GTSNPN, CDR2 SVGIG (reference sequence). The CDR3 sequence is 14 residues long. With 2 bases clipped from V and 9 bases from J, the junction kept 7 bases outside the gene matches. Here the CDR3 reads CAWSRTGDGSPLHF. The sequenced part of the CDR3 DNA is TGTGCCTGGAGTAGAACAGGGGACGGTTCACCC.

In this sample, this clone turned up a few times. The CDR3 is cut off 3 residues early in the read; its end comes from the germline J gene. This chain connects TRBV5-1 to TRBJ2-1; TRBD2 is a possible D gene (5 bases). There are 14 residues in the CDR3. Germline V lookup: CDR1 SGHRS, CDR2 YFSETQ. Trimming pared 4 bases from V and 6 bases from J, leaving 14 bases between. CDR3 in amino acids: CASSPTPGSNEQFF. The DNA read from the CDR3 is TGCGCCAGCAGCCCGACCCCGGGGAGCAATGAG.

As for this clone: The CDR3 is cut off 3 residues early in the read; its end comes from the germline J gene. The chain couples TRBV5-1 to TRBJ2-7; 10 bases align to TRBD2. From germline, CDR1 is SGHRS and CDR2 YFSETQ. After removal of 0 bases from V and 4 bases from J, the junction contained 7 bases not matched to a gene. CDR3 length: 16 residues. CDR3: CASSLVTSGIRYEQYF. The CDR3 bases that were read are TGCGCCAGCAGCTTGGTTACTAGCGGGATTCGTTACGAG.

Turning to this clone: The read ends 3 residues before the CDR3 terminus; that terminus is restored from the germline J gene. V and J are TRBV7-3 and TRBJ1-1, with D possibly being TRBD1 (6 bases). V lost 2 bases to trimming and J lost 7 bases, with 17 bases between them. The germline V gene encodes CDR1 SGHTA and CDR2 FQGTGA. The CDR3 totals 15 residues. The CDR3 DNA, read in part, is TGTGCCAGCAGCTTAGGAGCGGGGGCAGGGCATGAA. Its translation: CASSLGAGAGHE. The full CDR3 is CASSLGAGAGHEAFF.

Remarks on this clone: The DNA ends 3 residues before the CDR3 does, and the rest of the CDR3 is filled in from the germline J gene. This chain connects TRBV7-8 to TRBJ2-7; TRBD2 matches 10 bases. After removal of 5 bases from V and 1 base from J, the junction contained 5 bases not matched to a gene. Germline CDR1 is SGHVS and CDR2 is FQNEAQ. This CDR3 spans 15 amino acids. The sequenced part of the CDR3 DNA is TGTGCCAGCAGCATCAGTAGCGGGGGGTCCTACGAG. Its protein is CASSISSGGSYE. The complete CDR3 protein is CASSISSGGSYEQYF.

The table lists this clone with many counts. The CDR3 goes on 3 residues after the read ends, and that part is filled in from the germline J gene. This chain links TRBV7-3 with TRBJ1-1, with TRBD1 matching 11 bases. This CDR3 region has 14 residues. Looked up from germline, CDR1 is SGHTA and CDR2 is FQGTGA. V shed 2 bases and J 6 bases; nucleotides not matched to a gene: 2. The chain's CDR3 is CASSLSGQGAEAFF. Incomplete CDR3 DNA: TGTGCCAGCAGCTTATCGGGACAGGGGGCTGAA.

This clone was seen ten or more times. The read terminates 3 residues ahead of where the CDR3 ends, so the germline J gene completes it. The chain links TRBV9 to TRBJ2-7, with 7 bases fitting TRBD1. Germline CDR1 SGDLS, CDR2 YYNGEE. Trimming at V came to 0 bases and at J to 4 bases, leaving 10 bases not matched to a gene. The CDR3 extends over 16 amino acids. The CDR3 is CASSVDPRAGGYEQYF. The DNA read from the CDR3 is TGTGCCAGCAGCGTAGACCCCAGGGCAGGGGGATACGAG.

Regarding this clone: The CDR3 end falls 3 residues outside the read, so it is completed with the germline J gene. The chain is built from TRBV16 and TRBJ1-5; the D gene is possibly TRBD1 (5 bases). This CDR3 spans 13 amino acids. Germline V gene sequence: CDR1 KGHSY, CDR2 FQNENV. V lost 2 bases and J lost 7, with 9 bases in between. Incomplete CDR3 DNA: TGTGCCAGCAGCCAAGGCCAGGGCCAGCCC. This encodes CASSQGQGQP. The CDR3 as a whole reads CASSQGQGQPQHF. Combining the CDR3 with reference TRBV16 and TRBJ1-5 gives the whole variable domain GEEVAQTPKHLVRGEGQKAKLYCAPIKGHSYVFWYQQVLKNEFKFLISFQNENVFDETGMPKERFSAKCLPNSPCSLEIQATKLEDSAVYFCASSQGQGQPQHFGDGTRLSIL.

This clone came up many times. The read stops 3 residues short of the end of the CDR3; the missing end is completed from the germline J gene. The chain carries TRBV19 and TRBJ1-6; no reliable D call. Trimming pared 5 bases from V and 5 bases from J, leaving 10 bases between. Per the germline V gene, CDR1 is LNHDA and CDR2 is SQIVND (reference sequence). The CDR3 runs to 14 residues. CDR3 DNA (partial): TGTGCCAGTAGTCGACTGATGAATAATTCACCC. Its protein product is CASSRLMNNSP. The complete CDR3 protein is CASSRLMNNSPLHF.

This clone was counted a few times. The read terminates 3 residues before the CDR3 end, so the remaining end is supplied by the germline J gene. The V call is TRBV2, the J call TRBJ1-2; 8 positions match TRBD1. V lost 4 bases and J lost 0; bases outside the gene matches: 7. This CDR3 region has 16 residues. From germline, CDR1 is SNHLY and CDR2 FYNNEI. CDR3 protein: CASSGGRGRANYGYTF. Incomplete CDR3 DNA: TGTGCCAGCAGTGGGGGCAGGGGGCGCGCTAACTATGGC.

This clone was seen repeatedly, ten times or more. With the read ending 3 residues before the CDR3 end, the germline J gene is used to fill in that end. The J gene is TRBJ1-3, the V gene TRBV5-1; maybe TRBD1 (6 bases). The germline V and J ends were trimmed by 0 bases and 4 bases, with 17 bases remaining between them. Per the germline V gene, CDR1 is SGHRS and CDR2 is YFSETQ. The CDR3 covers 17 residues. The CDR3 sequence is CASSLDPQGPGGNTIYF. The CDR3 bases that were read are TGCGCCAGCAGCTTGGACCCCCAGGGGCCGGGGGGAAACACC.

This clone was seen at least ten times. The read stops 3 residues short of the end of the CDR3; the missing end is completed from the germline J gene. The J gene is TRBJ2-5, the V gene TRBV5-1, with D uncertain. The CDR3 extends over 14 amino acids. V dropped 3 bases and J dropped 2 bases, with 11 bases sitting between them. In germline, CDR1 is SGHRS, CDR2 YFSETQ. The sequenced part of the CDR3 DNA is TGCGCCAGCAGCTATTCCAGAGGTCAAGAGACC. Its translation: CASSYSRGQET. The whole CDR3 is CASSYSRGQETQYF.

Turning to this clone: The CDR3 extends 3 residues past the end of the read, so its final part is completed from the germline J gene. The chain combines TRBV7-3 with TRBJ2-1; tentative D call: TRBD1 (7 bases). The CDR3 is 15 amino acids. The germline V gene has CDR1 SGHTA and CDR2 FQGTGA. V lost 5 bases, J lost 5 bases, and 16 bases lay in between. CDR3 loop: CASSTRGGGNNEQFF. CDR3 bases read: TGTGCCAGCAGCACGCGAGGGGGCGGGAACAATGAG.

This clone came up many times. CDR3 DNA (partial): TGTGCCAGTAGTATACCCCGGACAGGCCTCACCGGGGAG. Protein sequence: CASSIPRTGLTGE. The entire CDR3 protein is CASSIPRTGLTGELFF. The chain combines TRBV19 with TRBJ2-2; 7 nucleotides align to TRBD1. The read falls 3 residues short of the CDR3 end, and the missing part is taken from the germline J gene. This CDR3 region has 16 residues. From germline, CDR1 is LNHDA and CDR2 SQIVND (reference sequence). Trimming at V came to 2 bases and at J to 4 bases, leaving 7 bases not matched to a gene.

By proportion, this clone is large. The read terminates 3 residues ahead of where the CDR3 ends, so the germline J gene completes it. The rearrangement joins TRBV20-1 to TRBJ2-2; 7 positions match TRBD1. This CDR3 is built from 14 residues. Germline trimming cut 6 bases from V and 2 bases from J; bases unmatched to any gene: 6. Germline-derived CDR1 and CDR2 are DFQATT and SNEGSKA (reference sequence). The CDR3 here is CSANRDRNTGELFF. CDR3 bases read: TGCAGTGCAAACCGGGACAGAAACACCGGGGAG.

At least ten counts were recorded for this clone. The read ends 3 residues early relative to the CDR3; the germline J gene fills the gap. The genes are TRBV2 and TRBJ2-3, with D perhaps matching TRBD1 (8 bases). The CDR3 has 12 amino acids. Germline CDR1 is SNHLY and CDR2 is FYNNEI. V was cut by 6 bases and J by 6 bases, with 10 bases left in between. CDR3: CASRQGGDTQYF. CDR3 DNA (partial): TGTGCCAGCAGACAGGGGGGGGATACG.

Judged by abundance, this clone is medium-sized. Read data end 3 residues before the CDR3 end; the end is taken from the germline J gene. J is TRBJ2-2 and V is TRBV5-1, with D possibly matching TRBD1 (5 bases). This CDR3 comprises 17 residues. Germline V lookup: CDR1 SGHRS, CDR2 YFSETQ. The ends were cut back, 0 bases at V and 4 bases at J, with 16 bases in the middle. The CDR3 protein is CASSLAPRVYGTGELFF. The sequenced part of the CDR3 DNA is TGCGCCAGCAGCTTGGCCCCCAGGGTTTATGGCACCGGGGAG.

This clone was observed a few times. The read ends 3 residues before the CDR3 terminus; that terminus is restored from the germline J gene. V and J are TRBV19 and TRBJ2-2, with D perhaps TRBD1 (7 bases). In germline, CDR1 is LNHDA, CDR2 SQIVND (reference sequence). Deletions cut 9 bases from V and 4 bases from J, with 21 bases between. This CDR3 is built from 16 residues. The part of the CDR3 DNA that was read is TGTGCCAGCCATCCCCAGGGGGGCACGATCACCGGGGAG. Its protein is CASHPQGGTITGE. The entire CDR3 protein is CASHPQGGTITGELFF.

This clone was counted at least ten times. The DNA ends 3 residues before the CDR3 does, and the rest of the CDR3 is filled in from the germline J gene. The chain is built from TRBV18 and TRBJ2-1; 8 bases agree with TRBD1. V trimming: 3 bases; J trimming: 6 bases; junction bases outside the gene matches: 7. In germline, CDR1 is KGHSH, CDR2 LQKENI. The CDR3 runs 15 residues. The sequenced part of the CDR3 DNA is TGTGCCAGCTCACCCATAACAGGACAGGGCAATGAG. Protein: CASSPITGQGNE. The entire CDR3 is CASSPITGQGNEQFF.

The sample holds a few counts of this clone. The read ends 3 residues early relative to the CDR3; the germline J gene fills the gap. The chain joins TRBV7-6 to TRBJ2-1; D is unresolved. V was pared by 6 bases and J by 9 bases, with 9 bases between. The V gene's germline CDR1 is SGHVS and CDR2 FNYEAQ. CDR3 size: 11 residues. The CDR3 reads CASSVGSEQFF. The DNA read from the CDR3 is TGTGCCAGCAGTGTAGGGTCTGAG.